This is a list of T cell receptor beta chains from one sample in a study of blood T cell repertoires in COVID-19. The protocol was immunoSEQ multiplex PCR, while the TCRdb copy is restricted to in-frame clones and leaves out a portion. The data hold roughly 150,000 clones, with approximately 81% observed a single time. Sequencing was carried out using PBMCs or T cells enriched from blood (not recorded which). The receptors shown here come from a woman aged 50 to 60 who had recovered from COVID-19. Each CDR3 is given with its conserved first and last residue. The D gene is left open where the match is weak. Clone sizes are given selectively: once, few, many, or a class where the clone is expanded.

d_gene: TRBD1; v_gene: TRBV4-3; j_gene: TRBJ1-2; abundance: .; CDR3nt: TGCGCCAGCAGCCAAATACAGGGGGCTGGGAACTATGGCTACACCTTC; CDR3aa: CASSQIQGAGNYGYTF
d_gene: .; v_gene: TRBV14; j_gene: TRBJ1-2; abundance: .; CDR3nt: TGTGCCAGCAGCCCGGGGGAAGGCTACACCTTC; CDR3aa: CASSPGEGYTF
d_gene: TRBD1; v_gene: TRBV28; j_gene: TRBJ2-7; abundance: once; CDR3nt: TGTGCCAGCAGTTCGTCCTTGGGGACAGGGGCCTACGAGCAGTACTTC; CDR3aa: CASSSSLGTGAYEQYF
d_gene: TRBD1; v_gene: TRBV7-8; j_gene: TRBJ2-5; abundance: .; CDR3nt: TGTGCCAGCAGTCCCGACAGGGCGACAGAGACCCAGTACTTC; CDR3aa: CASSPDRATETQYF
d_gene: .; v_gene: TRBV19; j_gene: TRBJ2-3; abundance: .; CDR3nt: TGTGCCAGTAGTATTTCCCGGGGATGGACAGATACGCAGTATTTT; CDR3aa: CASSISRGWTDTQYF
d_gene: .; v_gene: TRBV6-5; j_gene: TRBJ1-4; abundance: .; CDR3nt: TGTGCCAGCTCTGACAGTTTTGAAAAACTGTTTTTT; CDR3aa: CASSDSFEKLFF
d_gene: .; v_gene: TRBV7-2; j_gene: TRBJ1-1; abundance: .; CDR3nt: TGTGCCAGCAGCTGGACCTCCCCCGGGGAGGGCACTGAAGCTTTCTTT; CDR3aa: CASSWTSPGEGTEAFF
d_gene: TRBD2; v_gene: TRBV6-2/TRBV6-3; j_gene: TRBJ2-1; abundance: .; CDR3nt: TGTGCCAGCAGTTACCCAACTAGCGGGAGGGCCCATGAGCAGTTCTTC; CDR3aa: CASSYPTSGRAHEQFF
d_gene: .; v_gene: TRBV18; j_gene: TRBJ1-1; abundance: once; CDR3nt: TGTGCCAGCTCACCTTCCACAGGAAACACTGAAGCTTTCTTT; CDR3aa: CASSPSTGNTEAFF
d_gene: TRBD1; v_gene: TRBV28; j_gene: TRBJ1-2; abundance: .; CDR3nt: TGTGCCAGCAGTCAGGCGTCAGGGGGATTGAACTATGGCTACACCTTC; CDR3aa: CASSQASGGLNYGYTF
d_gene: .; v_gene: TRBV4-3; j_gene: TRBJ1-5; abundance: few; CDR3nt: TGCGCCAGCAGCCAAATTCTGTTCAATCAGCCCCAGCATTTT; CDR3aa: CASSQILFNQPQHF
d_gene: TRBD2; v_gene: TRBV12-5; j_gene: TRBJ2-1; abundance: .; CDR3nt: TGTGCTAGTGGGCCCGCCGGGGGGGCATCCTACAATGAGCAGTTCTTC; CDR3aa: CASGPAGGASYNEQFF